The 22 T cell receptor beta chains listed next were all sequenced from one sample in a study of T-cell reconstitution after alpha-beta-depleted transplantation in children. General study results and limits: A year post-transplant, T-cell counts and diversity derived mostly from newly produced T cells.

The antigens for these receptors are not known. TCRbeta library construction was performed incorporating unique molecular identifiers. TCRdb ran MiXCR on the PCR reads and lists one entry per CDR3 protein. Of some 300,000 distinct CDR3 sequences listed, just over 7.5% are singletons. Material: peripheral blood, obtained 360 days after TCRalphabeta/CD19-depleted stem cell transplant. The receptor set was obtained from a female patient between 2 and 15 years old who had a stem cell transplant for Fanconi anemia, so the T cells may come from the graft donor.

The table lists this clonotype with a few counts. V gene TRBV11-1 combines with J gene TRBJ2-7; 7 bases match TRBD1. V lost 2 bases to trimming and J lost 9 bases; unmatched junction nucleotides: 10. The CDR3 spans 14 residues. Germline V gene lookup returns CDR1 SGHAT and CDR2 FQDESV (reference sequence). The CDR3 here is CASSLNRGEAAQYF. The DNA of the CDR3 is TGTGCCAGCAGCTTAAACAGGGGAGAGGCCGCGCAGTACTTC.

This clonotype was counted between two and nine times. The genes are TRBV20-1 and TRBJ1-2, with 8 bases fitting TRBD1. This CDR3 has 14 amino acids. Germline loops: CDR1 DFQATT, CDR2 SNEGSKA (reference sequence). The trim removed 4 bases at V and 1 base at J, leaving 5 bases unmatched. CDR3 protein: CSANRGADNYGYTF. The CDR3 DNA reads TGCAGTGCTAACAGGGGGGCCGATAACTATGGCTACACCTTC.

This chain joins TRBV5-8 and TRBJ2-2, with D possibly being TRBD1 or TRBD2 (5 bases each). Germline V gene sequence: CDR1 SGHTS, CDR2 YDEGEE. Trimming stripped 6 bases from V and 5 bases from J, with 17 bases between. The CDR3 totals 15 residues. The DNA for the CDR3 is TGTGCCAGCAAGCGGAGAACAGAGGGGACCGGGGAGCTGTTTTTT. The encoded protein is CASKRRTEGTGELFF.

The table lists this clonotype with a few counts. This rearrangement joins TRBV6-1 to TRBJ2-7; weak D call: TRBD1 (6 bases). Germline CDR1 and CDR2: MNHNS and SASEGT. This CDR3 is 14 amino acids long. V was shortened by 6 bases and J by 2 bases, with 14 bases between the two germline ends. Here the CDR3 reads CASSSDRITYEQYF. The CDR3 DNA is TGTGCCAGCAGCTCAGACAGGATCACCTACGAGCAGTACTTC.

This clonotype was counted ten times or more. The genes are TRBV7-9 and TRBJ1-2, with unresolved D. The ends were cut back, 1 base at V and 7 bases at J, with 13 bases in the middle. CDR1 and CDR2 from the germline V gene are SEHNR and FQNEAQ (reference sequence). The CDR3 length is 14 residues. DNA for the CDR3: TGTGCCAGCAGCTTAGGTCAACAGTGGAGTGGCTACACCTTC. Amino acid sequence: CASSLGQQWSGYTF. The variable domain in full, with the rest retrieved from reference TRBV7-9 and TRBJ1-2, is DTGVSQNPRHKITKRGQNVTFRCDPISEHNRLYWYRQTLGQGPEFLTYFQNEAQLEKSRLLSDRFSAERPKGSFSTLEIQRTEQGDSAMYLCASSLGQQWSGYTFGSGTRLTVV.

This clonotype was counted ten times or more. The chain carries TRBV12-3 or TRBV12-4 and TRBJ1-1; D remains ambiguous. The V end lost 3 bases, the J end lost 7 bases, and 9 bases lay between the germline ends. The CDR3 extends over 12 amino acids. The CDR3 spells CASSLGMFEAFF. In DNA form, the CDR3 reads TGTGCCAGCAGTTTGGGCATGTTTGAAGCTTTCTTT.

This clonotype came up many times. J is TRBJ2-1 and V is TRBV24-1; perhaps TRBD1 as D (6 bases). V dropped 5 bases and J dropped 3 bases, with 10 bases sitting between them. The CDR3 totals 14 residues. The V gene's germline CDR1 is KGHDR and CDR2 SFDVKD. CDR3 DNA: TGTGCCACCAGTGGGGGACAAAACTACAATGAGCAGTTCTTC. This gives the protein CATSGGQNYNEQFF.

This clonotype turned up a few times. The J gene is TRBJ2-3, the V gene TRBV7-6, with 13 nucleotides matching TRBD2. Germline trimming cut 5 bases from V and 5 bases from J; bases unmatched to any gene: 4. CDR3 size: 15 residues. In germline, CDR1 is SGHVS, CDR2 FNYEAQ. The DNA for the CDR3 is TGTGCCAGCAGCGAACTAGCGGGGGGGCTAGATACGCAGTATTTT. It translates to CASSELAGGLDTQYF. The whole variable domain, remainder taken from reference TRBV7-6 and TRBJ2-3, is GAGVSQSPRYKVTKRGQDVALRCDPISGHVSLYWYRQALGQGPEFLTYFNYEAQQDKSGLPNDRFSAERPEGSISTLTIQRTEQRDSAMYRCASSELAGGLDTQYFGPGTRLTVL.

This clonotype was found a few times. The J gene is TRBJ1-1, the V gene TRBV18; 8 nucleotides match TRBD1. Trimming at V came to 5 bases and at J to 3 bases, leaving 5 bases not matched to a gene. Germline loops: CDR1 KGHSH, CDR2 LQKENI. CDR3 size: 14 residues. The CDR3 DNA is TGTGCCAGCTCAAGGGGACAGGACTACACTGAAGCTTTCTTT. Protein sequence: CASSRGQDYTEAFF.

V usage is TRBV28 and J usage is TRBJ2-5; D is possibly TRBD1 or TRBD2 (5 bases each). The CDR3 spans 14 residues. V gave up 3 bases and J gave up 2 bases, with 10 bases separating them. CDR1 is MDHEN, CDR2 SYDVKM, per germline. For the CDR3, the DNA is TGTGCCAGCAGTTTCGGGGCATCTCAAGAGACCCAGTACTTC. Translating gives CASSFGASQETQYF.

This clonotype was picked up many times. J is TRBJ2-1 and V is TRBV12-3 or TRBV12-4, with TRBD2 identical over 7 bases. This CDR3 has 13 amino acids. V was pared by 7 bases and J by 5 bases, with 5 bases of the junction left unmatched. The CDR3 sequence is CASTLGLDNEQFF. The DNA of the CDR3 is TGTGCCAGCACCCTCGGACTAGACAATGAGCAGTTCTTC.

The V call is TRBV30, the J call TRBJ1-2; D remains unclear. The CDR3 contains 14 residues. Between the trimmed V and J ends, which lost 3 bases and 8 bases, there was a span of 19 bases. Germline CDR1 is GTSNPN and CDR2 is SVGIG (reference sequence). The CDR3 protein is CAWRVGLRNVGYTF. Here the CDR3 DNA reads TGTGCCTGGAGGGTCGGTCTCCGAAATGTGGGCTACACCTTC.

This clonotype was recorded at least ten times. The chain is built from TRBV4-2 and TRBJ2-1; the match to TRBD2 covers 8 bases. Unmatched junction bases numbered 11, after V lost 7 bases and J lost 6 bases. Germline-derived CDR1 and CDR2 are LGHNA and YNFKEQ. The CDR3 has 15 amino acids. Here the CDR3 DNA reads TGTGCCAGCACCCTAGGACTAGCATCGGTCAATGAGCAGTTCTTC. It encodes CASTLGLASVNEQFF.

At least ten counts were recorded for this clonotype. The chain uses TRBV7-3 and TRBJ2-1; 15 bases line up with TRBD2. Germline V gene data show CDR1 as SGHTA and CDR2 as FQGTGA. Unmatched junction bases numbered 2, after V lost 8 bases and J lost 3 bases. CDR3 length: 15 residues. The chain's CDR3 is CASGTSGGHYNEQFF. The CDR3 nucleotides read TGTGCCAGCGGGACTAGCGGGGGGCACTACAATGAGCAGTTCTTC.

The chain couples TRBV7-9 to TRBJ2-2, with 7 bases lining up with TRBD2. With 2 bases clipped from V and 6 bases from J, the junction kept 3 bases outside the gene matches. CDR1 is SEHNR, CDR2 FQNEAQ, per germline (reference sequence). The CDR3 has 14 residues. The CDR3 sequence: CASSLTAGAGELFF. In nucleotides, the CDR3 is TGTGCCAGCAGCTTAACGGCGGGGGCCGGGGAGCTGTTTTTT.

This clonotype occurred many times. The genes are TRBV28 and TRBJ1-1, with D tentatively TRBD1 (6 bases). This CDR3 region has 13 residues. Looked up from germline, CDR1 is MDHEN and CDR2 is SYDVKM. The V end lost 5 bases, the J end lost 11 bases, and 18 bases lay between the germline ends. In DNA, the CDR3 is TGTGCCAGCAGTCCGTTCCCCGCAGGGGTCGCTTTCTTT. This sequence encodes CASSPFPAGVAFF.

The V call is TRBV9, the J call TRBJ2-1; 8 bases are shared with TRBD2. J gave up 10 bases and V 3 bases, and 3 bases lay outside the gene matches. The CDR3 extends over 12 amino acids. Germline V gives CDR1 SGDLS, CDR2 YYNGEE. This chain's CDR3 is CASSARGGEQFF. The DNA for the CDR3 is TGTGCCAGCAGCGCCCGGGGGGGGGAGCAGTTCTTC.

The rearrangement joins TRBV7-8 to TRBJ2-5, with a possible D match to TRBD2 (6 bases). Germline V CDR1 and CDR2: SGHVS, FQNEAQ. V was shortened by 5 bases and J by 5 bases, with 21 bases between the two germline ends. This CDR3 comprises 16 residues. CDR3 sequence: CASSNKREVLRETQYF. The CDR3 coding sequence is TGTGCCAGCAGCAATAAGAGGGAGGTCCTCCGGGAGACCCAGTACTTC.

This clonotype was picked up many times. J is TRBJ2-1 and V is TRBV20-1; D possibly corresponds to TRBD2 (6 bases). The CDR3 consists of 14 residues. Germline loops: CDR1 DFQATT, CDR2 SNEGSKA (reference sequence). V was pared by 3 bases and J by 0 bases, with 9 bases between. CDR3 DNA sequence: TGCAGTGCTAGTCGGGAGAGCTCCTACAATGAGCAGTTCTTC. This gives the protein CSASRESSYNEQFF.

This clonotype has ten or more counts. Compared with germline, one end of the junction differs, possibly owing to a read error. The genes are TRBV12-3 or TRBV12-4 and TRBJ1-1; perhaps TRBD1 as D (5 bases). CDR3 length equals 12 residues. DNA of the CDR3: TGTGCCAGCAGTTTATATCCGACAGTCAAACTCTTT. Its translation: CASSLYPTVKLF.

This clonotype was seen a handful of times. The chain is built from TRBV6-5 and TRBJ1-4; TRBD1 matches 7 bases. V dropped 5 bases and J dropped 1; count of bases not matched to a gene: 1. This CDR3 has 14 residues. Looked up from germline, CDR1 is MNHEY and CDR2 is SVGAGI. As DNA, the CDR3 is TGTGCCAGCAGTCGACAGGGAACTAATGAAAAACTGTTTTTT. Translating it yields CASSRQGTNEKLFF.

This clonotype was detected ten times or more. The V gene is TRBV20-1, the J gene TRBJ2-5, with D possibly TRBD1 on 6 matching bases. CDR1 and CDR2 (germline): DFQATT, SNEGSKA (reference sequence). CDR3 length: 13 amino acids. The V gene lost 3 bases and the J gene lost 5 bases, with 13 bases spanning the gap. The CDR3 loop reads CSASLGAKETQYF. DNA for the CDR3: TGCAGTGCTAGTTTGGGGGCGAAGGAGACCCAGTACTTC.